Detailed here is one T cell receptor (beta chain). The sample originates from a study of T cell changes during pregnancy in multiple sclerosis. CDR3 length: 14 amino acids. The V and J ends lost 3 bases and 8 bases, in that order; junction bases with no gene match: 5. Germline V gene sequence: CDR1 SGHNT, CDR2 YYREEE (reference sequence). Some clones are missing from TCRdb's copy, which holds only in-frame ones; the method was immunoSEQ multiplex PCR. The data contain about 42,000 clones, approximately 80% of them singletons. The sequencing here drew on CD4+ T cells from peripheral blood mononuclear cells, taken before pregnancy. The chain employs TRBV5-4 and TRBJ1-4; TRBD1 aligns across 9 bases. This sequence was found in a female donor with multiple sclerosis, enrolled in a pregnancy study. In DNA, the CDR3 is TGTGCCAGCAGCTCACAGGGGGCCGCGGAAAAACTGTTTTTT. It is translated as CASSSQGAAEKLFF.